The 13 T cell receptor beta chains given below trace back to one sample, sequenced in a study of cytomegalovirus exposure and HLA in healthy donors. It was with 60 Vbeta and 13 Jbeta primers that the PCR ran. Assay used: immunoSEQ multiplex PCR; TCRdb lists only in-frame clones, some missing. This table has 200,000 to 250,000 clones, over 65% appearing once. What was sequenced was PBMCs. Source of these receptors: a human donor in good health.

This clone was seen a few times. The chain employs TRBV6-6 and TRBJ2-5, with 7 bases identical to TRBD1. V lost 6 bases, J lost 2 bases, and 6 bases stayed unmatched. Germline CDR1 MNHNY, CDR2 SVGAGI (reference sequence). This CDR3 spans 14 amino acids. In DNA, the CDR3 is TGTGCCAGCAGCTTTCCGGGACAGCAAGAGACCCAGTACTTC. Translated: CASSFPGQQETQYF.

The chain links TRBV30 to TRBJ2-7; tentative D call: TRBD1 (5 bases). Germline-derived CDR1 and CDR2 are GTSNPN and SVGIG (reference sequence). The V end was cut by 5 bases, the J end by 6 bases, with 11 bases between. This CDR3 has 11 amino acids. In DNA, the CDR3 is TGTGCCTGGGTTACAGGAGCCGAGCAGTACTTC. As protein: CAWVTGAEQYF.

The V gene is TRBV18, the J gene TRBJ2-3; 11 nucleotides line up with TRBD2. The V and J ends lost 4 bases and 8 bases, in that order; junction bases with no gene match: 11. CDR3 length: 16 residues. Per the germline V gene, CDR1 is KGHSH and CDR2 is LQKENI. The DNA of the CDR3 is TGTGCCAGCTCACTCACAACTAGCGGGGGTCTCTCTACGCAGTATTTT. Translating it yields CASSLTTSGGLSTQYF.

The rearrangement joins TRBV7-6 to TRBJ2-3; 10 bases align to TRBD2. This CDR3 has 14 residues. Trimming at V came to 6 bases and at J to 6 bases, leaving 6 bases not matched to a gene. Germline V CDR1 and CDR2: SGHVS, FNYEAQ. In DNA, the CDR3 is TGTGCCAGCAGTCCAGCGGGAGGGCCGGATACGCAGTATTTT. It yields the protein CASSPAGGPDTQYF. Full variable domain (outside the CDR3, taken from reference TRBV7-6 and TRBJ2-3): GAGVSQSPRYKVTKRGQDVALRCDPISGHVSLYWYRQALGQGPEFLTYFNYEAQQDKSGLPNDRFSAERPEGSISTLTIQRTEQRDSAMYRCASSPAGGPDTQYFGPGTRLTVL.

J is TRBJ2-7 and V is TRBV19; D is undetermined. The CDR3 loop spans 14 amino acids. The V end was cut by 5 bases, the J end by 5 bases, with 16 bases between. Germline CDR1 and CDR2: LNHDA and SQIVND (reference sequence). As DNA, the CDR3 is TGTGCCAGTAGTTGGAGCGCGAGCAACCACGAGCAGTACTTC. Encoded protein: CASSWSASNHEQYF.

Notes on this clone: Compared with germline, one end of the junction differs, possibly owing to a read error. The chain is built from TRBV7-7 and TRBJ2-1; no clear D gene. This CDR3 region has 14 residues. Germline lookup yields CDR1 SSHAT and CDR2 FNYEAQ (reference sequence). CDR3 bases: TGTGCTAGCAGCTCCCTCGGTCGTCTCAATGAGCAGTTCTTC. This translates into CASSSLGRLNEQFF.

The rearrangement uses TRBV28 and TRBJ1-5, with 7 bases fitting TRBD1. CDR3 length equals 12 residues. Looked up from germline, CDR1 is MDHEN and CDR2 is SYDVKM. J was trimmed by 7 bases and V by 6 bases; bases with no gene match: 3. The CDR3 loop is CASSPGGQPQHF. The CDR3 DNA follows: TGTGCCAGCAGCCCAGGGGGGCAGCCCCAGCATTTT.

This clone is a singleton in its sample. The CDR3 nucleotides read TGTGCCAGCAGTTTGGAAGGGGGCAGTACTGGAAACACCATATATTTT. Translated, it gives CASSLEGGSTGNTIYF. This chain uses TRBV2 with TRBJ1-3; 7 nucleotides agree with TRBD1. The CDR3 runs 16 residues. The V gene's germline CDR1 is SNHLY and CDR2 FYNNEI. The V and J ends lost 5 bases and 2 bases, in that order; junction bases with no gene match: 9.

In regard to this clone: The junction and the germline gene differ at one end; a read error may be behind it. V gene TRBV9 combines with J gene TRBJ2-7; 7 bases are shared with TRBD2. The CDR3 is 15 residues long. Per the germline V gene, CDR1 is SGDLS and CDR2 is YYNGEE. This CDR3 reads CASSVSGTTYYGQYF. The CDR3, as DNA: TGTGCCAGCAGCGTATCCGGGACTACCTACTACGGGCAGTACTTC.

This clone appeared once. The chain links TRBV27 to TRBJ2-7; weak D call: TRBD1 (5 bases). The CDR3 extends over 13 amino acids. V was clipped by 2 bases and J by 2 bases, with 7 bases between them. Germline-derived CDR1 and CDR2 are MNHEY and SMNVEV (reference sequence). The CDR3 here is CASSLKGTYEQYF. In DNA, the CDR3 is TGTGCCAGCAGTTTAAAGGGGACCTACGAGCAGTACTTC.

The chain combines TRBV9 with TRBJ1-3, with TRBD1 identical over 7 bases. CDR1 and CDR2 from the germline V gene are SGDLS and YYNGEE. The length of the CDR3 is 13 residues. The trim removed 5 bases at V and 7 bases at J, leaving 6 bases unmatched. The CDR3 nucleotides are TGTGCCAGCAGGGCCCAGGGGGGCAACACCATATATTTT. Its protein product is CASRAQGGNTIYF.

The V call is TRBV5-5, the J call TRBJ1-4; 12 nucleotides align to TRBD1. CDR1 SGHKS and CDR2 YYEKEE come from the germline V gene (reference sequence). The CDR3 spans 15 residues. The V and J ends lost 2 bases and 8 bases, in that order; junction bases with no gene match: 4. CDR3 in DNA: TGTGCCAGCAGCTTTCGGGGACAGGGGGCCGAAAAACTGTTTTTT. It encodes CASSFRGQGAEKLFF.

The rearrangement links TRBV27 to TRBJ2-1, with a weak D call TRBD2 (5 bases). The V end was cut by 0 bases, the J end by 9 bases, with 18 bases between. Germline lookup yields CDR1 MNHEY and CDR2 SMNVEV (reference sequence). The CDR3 is 16 amino acids. This CDR3 reads CASSLSRQGAEGEQFF. The CDR3 DNA follows: TGTGCCAGCAGTTTATCTCGGCAAGGCGCTGAGGGTGAGCAGTTCTTC.